The 26 T cell receptor beta chains below come from one sample, sequenced in a study of shared clonotypes between healthy human individuals (dated by TCRdb to the early 2020s). Receptor amplification or capture employed the immunoSEQ multiplex PCR assay. This immuneACCESS table, as held by TCRdb, lists in-frame sequences with V and J called but not all clones. Of the missing ones, under half trace to an unresolved V gene in checked studies; the others have no known cause. Recorded for this sample are some 2.4 million clones; 90% to 95% of them occurred a single time. Together, the top ten hold around 0.4% of the sample. The material sequenced was naive CD4+ T cells from PBMCs. This specimen's cell subset or site label, interpreted: CD45RA+ positively selected. Every receptor here comes from a man aged 18 to 29 in good health. Some clones in this sample may be carry-over from other donors' samples.

As for this clone: Other DNA sequences within the sample encode an identical CDR3. The chain employs TRBV5-1 and TRBJ2-6; D is unresolved. The germline V and J ends were trimmed by 0 bases and 0 bases, with 4 bases remaining between them. Germline-derived CDR1 and CDR2 are SGHRS and YFSETQ. This CDR3 has 15 residues. The CDR3 loop is CASSLGYSGANVLTF. In DNA, the CDR3 is TGCGCCAGCAGCTTGGGATACTCTGGGGCCAACGTCCTGACTTTC.

The chain has TRBV7-9 and TRBJ1-5; no clear D. Germline V gene data show CDR1 as SEHNR and CDR2 as FQNEAQ (reference sequence). Trimming stripped 5 bases from V and 3 bases from J, with 20 bases between. This CDR3 has 17 residues. The chain's CDR3 is CASSPVRVGVSNQPQHF. The CDR3, as DNA: TGTGCCAGCAGCCCAGTAAGGGTCGGGGTCTCCAATCAGCCCCAGCATTTT.

The chain combines TRBV5-1 with TRBJ1-6; TRBD1 agrees at 7 bases. The CDR3 covers 14 residues. The germline CDR1 and CDR2 sequences are SGHRS and YFSETQ. V shed 5 bases and J 9 bases; nucleotides not matched to a gene: 8. CDR3 sequence: CASRWQGGSSPLHF. For the CDR3, the DNA is TGCGCCAGCAGATGGCAGGGGGGGAGTTCACCCCTCCACTTT. The complete variable domain, with remaining parts taken from reference TRBV5-1 and TRBJ1-6, reads KAGVTQTPRYLIKTRGQQVTLSCSPISGHRSVSWYQQTPGQGLQFLFEYFSETQRNKGNFPGRFSGRQFSNSRSEMNVSTLELGDSALYLCASRWQGGSSPLHFGNGTRLTVT.

The chain links TRBV29-1 to TRBJ2-3, with a weak D call TRBD2 (5 bases). This CDR3 has 14 residues. Trimming removed 1 base from V and 1 base from J, with 9 bases in between. Per germline, CDR1 SQVTM and CDR2 ANQGSEA. The CDR3 reads CSVEVRSGTDTQYF. In DNA form, the CDR3 reads TGCAGCGTTGAAGTTCGTAGCGGCACAGATACGCAGTATTTT.

CDR3 nucleotides: TGTGCCAGCAGCTCAGGGACAGGGATCAACGAGCAGTACTTC. Its protein product is CASSSGTGINEQYF. The gene calls are TRBV5-4 and TRBJ2-7; 9 bases fit TRBD1. V gave up 3 bases and J gave up 5 bases; unmatched junction bases: 6. Germline V CDR1 and CDR2: SGHNT, YYREEE (reference sequence). This CDR3 spans 14 amino acids.

The V and J genes are TRBV19 and TRBJ1-3; D perhaps matches TRBD1 (5 bases). Germline CDR1 is LNHDA and CDR2 is SQIVND (reference sequence). Trimming cost V 2 bases and J 4 bases, with 9 bases left between them. The CDR3 consists of 14 residues. The CDR3 DNA sequence: TGTGCCAGTAGTATACCAGGGACCGGAAACACCATATATTTT. Protein product: CASSIPGTGNTIYF.

The V and J genes are TRBV28 and TRBJ2-7, with 9 bases aligning to TRBD2. The germline gives CDR1 MDHEN, CDR2 SYDVKM. Losses at the gene ends were 6 bases for V and 5 bases for J; bases not matched to a gene: 8. The CDR3 totals 14 residues. The CDR3 sequence: CASSRGTSLHEQYF. The CDR3 DNA is TGTGCCAGCAGCCGCGGGACTAGCTTGCACGAGCAGTACTTC.

The chain is built from TRBV7-8 and TRBJ2-7, with 8 bases lining up with TRBD2. CDR1 is SGHVS and CDR2 is FQNEAQ in the germline V gene. This CDR3 region has 15 residues. V lost 4 bases and J lost 2; bases outside the gene matches: 7. This chain's CDR3 is CASSSRAAGAYEQYF. CDR3 sequence (DNA): TGTGCCAGCAGCTCCAGAGCAGCGGGAGCCTACGAGCAGTACTTC.

V is TRBV15 and J is TRBJ1-5, with TRBD1 matching over 9 bases. J gave up 6 bases and V 3 bases, and 6 bases lay outside the gene matches. The CDR3 extends over 15 amino acids. CDR1 LNHNV and CDR2 YYDKDF come from the germline V gene (reference sequence). The CDR3 DNA is TGTGCCACCAGCAGGGGGACAGGGACGGGTCAGCCCCAGCATTTT. Encoded protein: CATSRGTGTGQPQHF.

The gene calls are TRBV7-9 and TRBJ2-2; D uncertain. The CDR3 loop spans 14 amino acids. CDR1 is SEHNR, CDR2 FQNEAQ, per germline (reference sequence). V was cut by 2 bases and J by 4 bases, with 8 bases left in between. The CDR3 spells CASSLNSITGELFF. The DNA of the CDR3 is TGTGCCAGCAGCTTAAATTCGATCACCGGGGAGCTGTTTTTT.

V usage is TRBV6-6 and J usage is TRBJ1-1; perhaps TRBD1 as D (6 bases). Trimming took 6 bases from V and 3 from J, leaving 14 bases between them. Germline CDR1 is MNHNY and CDR2 is SVGAGI (reference sequence). The CDR3 runs to 14 residues. Here the CDR3 reads CASRETQGYTEAFF. The CDR3 DNA reads TGTGCCAGCAGAGAGACCCAGGGGTACACTGAAGCTTTCTTT.

The rearrangement joins TRBV19 to TRBJ1-2; TRBD1 is a possible D gene (6 bases). Trimming cost V 5 bases and J 8 bases, with 21 bases left between them. The V gene's germline CDR1 is LNHDA and CDR2 SQIVND (reference sequence). The CDR3 contains 15 residues. CDR3: CASSLDTRGAAGYTF. In DNA form, the CDR3 reads TGTGCCAGTAGTCTCGACACGCGGGGGGCAGCGGGCTACACCTTC.

V and J are TRBV6-1 and TRBJ1-5; 8 positions agree with TRBD1. With 6 bases clipped from V and 2 bases from J, the junction kept 9 bases outside the gene matches. Germline CDR1 and CDR2: MNHNS and SASEGT. This CDR3 has 16 amino acids. The CDR3 sequence is CASSESRGLGNQPQHF. For the CDR3, the DNA is TGTGCCAGCAGCGAATCCAGGGGGCTCGGCAATCAGCCCCAGCATTTT.

The V gene is TRBV18, the J gene TRBJ2-2, with 8 bases fitting TRBD1. This CDR3 has 16 amino acids. Germline lookup yields CDR1 KGHSH and CDR2 LQKENI. V was pared by 2 bases and J by 6 bases, with 8 bases of the junction left unmatched. DNA for the CDR3: TGTGCCAGCTCACCAGGTCAGGGGGCCTTGGCCGGGGAGCTGTTTTTT. Protein sequence: CASSPGQGALAGELFF.

V is TRBV5-4 and J is TRBJ2-5, with TRBD2 matching over 7 bases. Germline V CDR1 and CDR2: SGHNT, YYREEE (reference sequence). Losses at the gene ends were 6 bases for V and 2 bases for J; bases not matched to a gene: 13. The CDR3 has 16 residues. CDR3 nucleotide sequence: TGTGCCAGCACCCTGGACTATAGTAGCGGGCAAGAGACCCAGTACTTC. The encoded protein is CASTLDYSSGQETQYF.

J is TRBJ1-2 and V is TRBV28; perhaps TRBD1 as D (6 bases). The CDR3 runs to 14 residues. Germline V gene sequence: CDR1 MDHEN, CDR2 SYDVKM. Trimming took 6 bases from V and 7 from J, leaving 18 bases between them. The CDR3: CASSPTPRGGGYTF. CDR3 DNA: TGTGCCAGCAGCCCCACCCCCAGGGGCGGTGGCTACACCTTC.

As regards this clone: Other DNA sequences in the same sample also yield this CDR3. The V and J genes are TRBV7-9 and TRBJ2-5, with 12 nucleotides matching TRBD2. The junction had 0 bases not matched to a gene; V was cut back by 3 bases and J by 4 bases. This CDR3 contains 14 residues. CDR1 and CDR2 (germline): SEHNR, FQNEAQ (reference sequence). CDR3 sequence reads: CASSLGLAGETQYF. CDR3 nucleotides: TGTGCCAGCAGCTTGGGACTAGCGGGAGAGACCCAGTACTTC.

This rearrangement joins TRBV7-9 to TRBJ2-1, with D perhaps TRBD2 (5 bases). Looked up from germline, CDR1 is SEHNR and CDR2 is FQNEAQ (reference sequence). Trimming shortened V by 5 bases and J by 1 base, and 24 bases separated the two germline ends. The CDR3 extends over 19 amino acids. The CDR3 bases are TGTGCCAGCAGCGGCGACTCTACTTCGCCCCGGGAATCCTACAATGAGCAGTTCTTC. Its protein is CASSGDSTSPRESYNEQFF.

This rearrangement joins TRBV6-6 to TRBJ1-1; 7 bases line up with TRBD1. The CDR3 has 16 residues. Germline V lookup: CDR1 MNHNY, CDR2 SVGAGI (reference sequence). With V trimmed by 7 bases and J by 1 base, 12 bases remained unmatched. The CDR3 region has the DNA TGTGCCAGCATTAAACAGGGGATCATGGGGAACACTGAAGCTTTCTTT. It encodes CASIKQGIMGNTEAFF.

This clone was counted a single time. This chain connects TRBV28 to TRBJ2-7; D ambiguous. CDR1 and CDR2 (germline): MDHEN, SYDVKM. The CDR3 sequence is 14 residues long. Trimming removed 7 bases from V and 3 bases from J, with 16 bases in between. The CDR3, as DNA: TGTGCCAGCACCCCCCGGAGCCTCGTCTACGAGCAGTACTTC. Amino acid sequence: CASTPRSLVYEQYF.

This chain joins TRBV7-8 and TRBJ1-2, with 7 positions matching TRBD1. V shed 1 base, J shed 2 bases, and the junction held 4 bases outside the gene matches. The CDR3 has 15 residues. The germline V gene encodes CDR1 SGHVS and CDR2 FQNEAQ. In DNA form, the CDR3 reads TGTGCCAGCAGCTTAGAGGGCAGGGGGAACTATGGCTACACCTTC. It encodes CASSLEGRGNYGYTF.

Comment on this clone: One end of the junction is discordant with germline, which a read error may explain. Other nucleotide sequences in the sample specify the same CDR3. The rearrangement uses TRBV28 and TRBJ1-1, with a possible D match to TRBD1 (6 bases). This CDR3 comprises 14 residues. Germline assignment: CDR1 MDHEN and CDR2 SYDVKM. The DNA of the CDR3 is TGTGCCAGCAGAGGTGGACAGACGAACACTGAGGCTTTCTTT. It yields the protein CASRGGQTNTEAFF.

V gene TRBV18 combines with J gene TRBJ2-7; the match to TRBD2 covers 9 bases. The V gene end was trimmed by 2 bases and the J gene end by 3 bases; junction bases not matched to a gene: 11. CDR1 KGHSH and CDR2 LQKENI come from the germline V gene. CDR3 length equals 17 residues. CDR3 sequence (DNA): TGTGCCAGCTCACCATTGCTAGCGGGATCGTCAGACTACGAGCAGTACTTC. Protein product: CASSPLLAGSSDYEQYF.

This clone was found once. V is TRBV29-1 and J is TRBJ2-7, with TRBD1 identical over 8 bases. Germline V lookup: CDR1 SQVTM, CDR2 ANQGSEA. The length of the CDR3 is 13 residues. J gave up 4 bases and V 5 bases, and 7 bases lay outside the gene matches. The chain's CDR3 is CSVNRGIGYEQYF. CDR3 nucleotide sequence: TGCAGCGTTAACAGGGGGATCGGGTACGAGCAGTACTTC.

The rearrangement uses TRBV5-1 and TRBJ2-2; no reliable D call. The CDR3 extends over 16 amino acids. Germline assignment: CDR1 SGHRS and CDR2 YFSETQ. The V gene lost 0 bases and the J gene lost 1 base, with 10 bases spanning the gap. CDR3 region: CASSLDWTGNTGELFF. CDR3 nucleotides: TGCGCCAGCAGCTTGGACTGGACGGGGAACACCGGGGAGCTGTTTTTT. Full variable domain (missing parts from reference TRBV5-1 and TRBJ2-2): KAGVTQTPRYLIKTRGQQVTLSCSPISGHRSVSWYQQTPGQGLQFLFEYFSETQRNKGNFPGRFSGRQFSNSRSEMNVSTLELGDSALYLCASSLDWTGNTGELFFGEGSRLTVL.

This clone appeared a single time. The chain couples TRBV27 to TRBJ1-3; D ambiguous. This CDR3 is built from 12 residues. Looked up from germline, CDR1 is MNHEY and CDR2 is SMNVEV (reference sequence). Trimming removed 3 bases at V and 2 bases at J, with 2 bases between. CDR3 amino acids: CASSFPGNTIYF. CDR3 in DNA: TGTGCCAGCAGTTTCCCTGGAAACACCATATATTTT.